This record concerns one T cell receptor beta chain sequence. This record comes from a study of blood T cell repertoires in COVID-19. Study context: The analysed material was cDNA or gDNA that came from T cells, B-cell-depleted T cells, or PBMCs.

Generated by immunoSEQ multiplex PCR, the TCRdb table keeps only in-frame clones and is missing some. Of 87,000 or so clones listed, 80% to 90% are singletons. The CDR3 loop spans 14 amino acids. Germline CDR1 and CDR2: SGHAT and FQNNGV. The V segment lost 4 bases and the J segment 8 bases; nucleotides outside the gene matches: 7. The V and J genes are TRBV11-2 and TRBJ2-2, with 7 nucleotides matching TRBD1. Sequencing used peripheral blood. The receptor was derived from a man older than 75 with acute or convalescent COVID-19. CDR3 region: CASSWDRIAGELFF. The CDR3 region has the DNA TGTGCCAGCAGCTGGGACAGAATCGCTGGGGAGCTGTTTTTT. Looking up the rest from reference TRBV11-2 and TRBJ2-2 gives the full variable domain: EAGVAQSPRYKIIEKRQSVAFWCNPISGHATLYWYQQILGQGPKLLIQFQNNGVVDDSQLPKDRFSAERLKGVDSTLKIQPAKLEDSAVYLCASSWDRIAGELFFGEGSRLTVL.